This entry lists 26 T cell receptor beta chains sequenced from one sample in a study of neurological immune-mediated disorders. Noted time point: longitudinal time-point 2. TCRdb re-analysed the 5' RACE reads in MiXCR, keeping a single row per CDR3 protein. Of about 60,000 distinct CDR3 sequences in the sample, 9.7% were seen once. Sequenced sample: PBMCs. The receptors shown here come from a man aged 25 to 40 in good health.

This clonotype was detected a few times. CDR3 in amino acids: CSASPTEFPNQPQHF. In DNA, the CDR3 is TGCAGTGCGAGCCCAACCGAATTCCCAAATCAGCCCCAGCATTTT. The genes are TRBV20-1 and TRBJ1-5; D uncertain. Germline CDR1 DFQATT, CDR2 SNEGSKA (reference sequence). The CDR3 covers 15 residues. V lost 6 bases to trimming and J lost 4 bases, with 19 bases between them.

There are many counts of this clonotype. The genes are TRBV7-8 and TRBJ2-7; 7 positions match TRBD1. V lost 5 bases to trimming and J lost 0 bases; unmatched junction nucleotides: 7. The CDR3 runs to 15 residues. The V gene's germline CDR1 is SGHVS and CDR2 FQNEAQ. The CDR3 here is CASSPGQRTSYEQYF. The DNA of the CDR3 is TGTGCCAGCAGCCCGGGACAGCGGACCTCCTACGAGCAGTACTTC.

This clonotype occurred many times. The chain employs TRBV28 and TRBJ2-6, with D possibly matching TRBD1 (6 bases). The CDR3 is made up of 16 amino acids. Germline CDR1 is MDHEN and CDR2 is SYDVKM. V was cut by 3 bases and J by 0 bases, with 9 bases left in between. In nucleotides, the CDR3 is TGTGCCAGCAGTTTGGGACAACCCTCTGGGGCCAACGTCCTGACTTTC. It is translated as CASSLGQPSGANVLTF. Complete variable domain (other parts from reference TRBV28 and TRBJ2-6): DVKVTQSSRYLVKRTGEKVFLECVQDMDHENMFWYRQDPGLGLRLIYFSYDVKMKEKGDIPEGYSVSREKKERFSLILESASTNQTSMYLCASSLGQPSGANVLTFGAGSRLTVL.

This clonotype was seen at least ten times. The V call is TRBV7-2, the J call TRBJ2-5; D is unclear. Trimming left V 2 bases short and J 2 bases short, with 21 bases between. Germline CDR1 SGHTA, CDR2 FQGNSA. The CDR3 sequence is 18 residues long. This chain's CDR3 is CASSLSLRFGSSQETQYF. For the CDR3, the DNA is TGTGCCAGCAGCTTATCTTTGCGATTCGGCAGCTCTCAAGAGACCCAGTACTTC.

This clonotype was recorded many times. The chain combines TRBV10-3 with TRBJ2-5, with a tentative D call TRBD1 (6 bases). CDR3 size: 14 residues. Trimming left V 3 bases short and J 1 base short, with 9 bases between. CDR1 and CDR2 from the germline V gene are ENHRY and SYGVKD. The chain's CDR3 is CAISEGQSQETQYF. CDR3 DNA: TGTGCCATCAGTGAAGGACAGTCCCAAGAGACCCAGTACTTC.

Ten or more counts support this clonotype. The chain uses TRBV5-4 and TRBJ2-4, with 14 bases lining up with TRBD2. This CDR3 region has 17 residues. V shed 4 bases, J shed 0 bases, and the junction held 3 bases outside the gene matches. Germline lookup yields CDR1 SGHNT and CDR2 YYREEE (reference sequence). In DNA, the CDR3 is TGTGCCAGCAGCGGGGGACTAGCGGGAGCAGCCAAAAACATTCAGTACTTC. This encodes CASSGGLAGAAKNIQYF.

This clonotype was seen many times. The gene calls are TRBV4-1 and TRBJ1-2; D is undetermined. The germline V and J ends were trimmed by 0 bases and 2 bases, with 10 bases remaining between them. The CDR3 has 15 residues. Germline V gene lookup returns CDR1 MGHRA and CDR2 YSYEKL. DNA of the CDR3: TGCGCCAGCAGCCAAGAGGGAGAGTCGAACTATGGCTACACCTTC. This sequence encodes CASSQEGESNYGYTF.

In its sample, this clonotype was seen many times. This chain joins TRBV6-4 and TRBJ2-3; a possible D gene is TRBD2 (6 bases). Germline lookup yields CDR1 MRHNA and CDR2 SNTAGT. V was trimmed by 3 bases and J by 0 bases, leaving 10 bases between them. The CDR3 consists of 15 residues. The CDR3 DNA sequence: TGTGCCAGCAGTGAGTCCGGAGGGAGCACAGATACGCAGTATTTT. It specifies CASSESGGSTDTQYF.

This clonotype occurred many times. The V and J genes are TRBV20-1 and TRBJ2-2; D may match TRBD1 or TRBD2 (5 bases each). Germline values: CDR1 DFQATT, CDR2 SNEGSKA (reference sequence). CDR3 size: 18 residues. V lost 0 bases, J lost 0 bases, and 17 bases lay in between. The CDR3 bases are TGCAGTGCTAGAGATTCAGGGTTGGGGACCGCGAACACCGGGGAGCTGTTTTTT. It specifies CSARDSGLGTANTGELFF.

Many counts were recorded for this clonotype. The CDR3 reads CSVEEVGGRDYNEQFF. The CDR3 nucleotides are TGCAGCGTTGAAGAGGTGGGCGGGAGGGATTACAATGAGCAGTTCTTC. The chain combines TRBV29-1 with TRBJ2-1, with 9 bases that match TRBD2. The junction had 7 bases not matched to a gene; V was cut back by 0 bases and J by 4 bases. The germline V gene has CDR1 SQVTM and CDR2 ANQGSEA. The CDR3 loop spans 16 amino acids.

The sample holds many counts of this clonotype. This chain joins TRBV5-1 and TRBJ2-5; D is uncertain. The V end was cut by 2 bases, the J end by 0 bases, with 8 bases between. This CDR3 comprises 14 residues. The germline V gene encodes CDR1 SGHRS and CDR2 YFSETQ. The CDR3 DNA follows: TGCGCCAGCAGCTTTGGGCGATACCAAGAGACCCAGTACTTC. It codes for CASSFGRYQETQYF. Looking up the rest from reference TRBV5-1 and TRBJ2-5 gives the full variable domain: KAGVTQTPRYLIKTRGQQVTLSCSPISGHRSVSWYQQTPGQGLQFLFEYFSETQRNKGNFPGRFSGRQFSNSRSEMNVSTLELGDSALYLCASSFGRYQETQYFGPGTRLLVL.

This clonotype was observed many times. The rearrangement joins TRBV7-8 to TRBJ1-6; no firm D call. The CDR3 is 17 residues long. CDR1 and CDR2 from the germline V gene are SGHVS and FQNEAQ. Deletions cut 5 bases from V and 0 bases from J, with 14 bases between. Here the CDR3 reads CASSPTRESSYNSPLHF. The CDR3 bases are TGTGCCAGCAGCCCCACTAGGGAGAGCTCCTATAATTCACCCCTCCACTTT. Full variable domain (missing parts from reference TRBV7-8 and TRBJ1-6): GAGVSQSPRYKVAKRGQDVALRCDPISGHVSLFWYQQALGQGPEFLTYFQNEAQLDKSGLPSDRFFAERPEGSVSTLKIQRTQQEDSAVYLCASSPTRESSYNSPLHFGNGTRLTVT.

This clonotype was found many times. Mismatch with germline at one junction end may stem from a read error. The chain links TRBV20-1 to TRBJ2-1, with a weak D call TRBD2 (5 bases). The germline V gene has CDR1 DFQATT and CDR2 SNEGSKA (reference sequence). The CDR3 is made up of 11 amino acids. The CDR3: CRASSYNEQFF. In nucleotides, the CDR3 is TGCAGGGCTAGCAGCTACAATGAGCAGTTCTTC.

This clonotype appeared many times. CDR3 region: CASSLTDHIEHF. The CDR3 DNA sequence: TGTGCCAGCAGTTTAACCGATCACATCGAGCATTTT. J is TRBJ1-5 and V is TRBV7-8, with no clear D. V lost 6 bases and J 14 bases, leaving 17 bases between the germline ends. This CDR3 is 12 amino acids long. Germline assignment: CDR1 SGHVS and CDR2 FQNEAQ.

This clonotype has a count of ten or more. V gene TRBV12-3 or TRBV12-4 combines with J gene TRBJ2-7; D is possibly TRBD1 or TRBD2 (6 bases each). The CDR3 covers 13 residues. V lost 4 bases and J 5 bases, leaving 12 bases between the germline ends. CDR3 DNA: TGTGCCAGCAGTTCGAGGGGGGACCACGAGCAGTACTTC. Protein product: CASSSRGDHEQYF.

At least ten counts were recorded for this clonotype. The V gene is TRBV5-1, the J gene TRBJ2-7, with a possible D match to TRBD1 (6 bases). This CDR3 spans 14 amino acids. Germline loops: CDR1 SGHRS, CDR2 YFSETQ. The V gene lost 4 bases and the J gene lost 2 bases, with 13 bases spanning the gap. The CDR3 is CASSTTGPPYEQYF. CDR3 nucleotides: TGCGCCAGCAGCACTACAGGGCCCCCCTACGAGCAGTACTTC.

The rearrangement links TRBV6-5 to TRBJ2-3; 8 positions match TRBD1. Germline V gives CDR1 MNHEY, CDR2 SVGAGI. The CDR3 totals 14 residues. Losses at the gene ends were 2 bases for V and 6 bases for J; bases not matched to a gene: 4. The CDR3 coding sequence is TGTGCCAGCAGTTACGAGACAGGGGTGGATACGCAGTATTTT. Encoded protein: CASSYETGVDTQYF.

Comments on this clonotype: Since a much larger clone is just one base distant, this may be a read error. This chain uses TRBV28 with TRBJ1-6; D gene ambiguous. Per germline, CDR1 MDHEN and CDR2 SYDVKM. The CDR3 contains 10 residues. This CDR3 is CDSSDSPLHF. In nucleotides, the CDR3 is TGTGACAGCTCTGACTCACCCCTCCACTTT.

This clonotype was detected many times. The rearrangement uses TRBV4-1 and TRBJ2-2; D may be TRBD1 (5 bases). The CDR3 runs to 14 residues. Germline V gene data show CDR1 as MGHRA and CDR2 as YSYEKL. Trimming pared 1 base from V and 3 bases from J, leaving 6 bases between. The CDR3 region is CASSQVGDTGELFF. CDR3 DNA sequence: TGCGCCAGCAGCCAAGTAGGGGACACCGGGGAGCTGTTTTTT.

The V and J genes are TRBV6-1 and TRBJ2-6, with TRBD1 matching over 9 bases. Trimming cost V 7 bases and J 3 bases; bases outside gene matches: 16. CDR3 size: 19 residues. Germline-derived CDR1 and CDR2 are MNHNS and SASEGT. CDR3 residues: CASKAWDREFSGGANVLTF. The CDR3 DNA reads TGTGCCAGCAAGGCCTGGGACAGGGAGTTTTCGGGTGGGGCCAACGTCCTGACTTTC.

V gene TRBV20-1 combines with J gene TRBJ2-1; 15 bases agree with TRBD2. J gave up 11 bases and V 5 bases, and 13 bases lay outside the gene matches. This CDR3 is built from 16 residues. CDR1 and CDR2 from the germline V gene are DFQATT and SNEGSKA (reference sequence). CDR3 in amino acids: CSAFGGLAGGPSQQFF. In DNA form, the CDR3 reads TGCAGTGCTTTCGGTGGACTAGCGGGAGGGCCGTCCCAGCAGTTCTTC.

The chain uses TRBV5-6 and TRBJ2-5, with 11 bases aligning to TRBD2. CDR1 is SGHDT, CDR2 YYEEEE, per germline. V shed 3 bases, J shed 5 bases, and the junction held 6 bases outside the gene matches. The CDR3 length is 15 residues. The CDR3 DNA reads TGTGCCAGCAGCTCCCTAGCGGGAGGAAGTGAGACCCAGTACTTC. Residues: CASSSLAGGSETQYF.

Ten or more counts support this clonotype. V usage is TRBV10-3 and J usage is TRBJ1-2, with 8 bases matching TRBD1. Germline CDR1 ENHRY, CDR2 SYGVKD. This CDR3 is built from 11 residues. V lost 5 bases, J lost 10 bases, and 3 bases stayed unmatched. CDR3 loop: CAISLQGDYTF. As DNA, the CDR3 is TGTGCCATCAGTCTACAGGGGGACTACACCTTC.

This clonotype was seen many times. The chain joins TRBV4-1 to TRBJ2-2; no reliable D call. Trimming removed 0 bases at V and 5 bases at J, with 10 bases between. This CDR3 region has 15 residues. From germline, CDR1 is MGHRA and CDR2 YSYEKL. CDR3 loop: CASSQEASQTGELFF. DNA of the CDR3: TGCGCCAGCAGCCAAGAAGCGAGCCAGACCGGGGAGCTGTTTTTT.

This clonotype appeared a few times. The chain couples TRBV19 to TRBJ1-1; D ambiguous. The germline V and J ends were trimmed by 3 bases and 3 bases, with 11 bases remaining between them. Per the germline V gene, CDR1 is LNHDA and CDR2 is SQIVND (reference sequence). The CDR3 is 14 residues long. The CDR3 bases are TGTGCCAGTAGTATCTGGGTGTCGGACACTGAAGCTTTCTTT. This encodes CASSIWVSDTEAFF.

This clonotype has a count of ten or more. The V gene is TRBV4-1, the J gene TRBJ1-4; D is uncertain. V was clipped by 2 bases and J by 8 bases, with 12 bases between them. Germline V gene data show CDR1 as MGHRA and CDR2 as YSYEKL. The CDR3 sequence is 14 residues long. The CDR3 loop is CASSQRGEDEKLFF. The CDR3 DNA follows: TGCGCCAGCAGCCAACGTGGGGAAGACGAAAAACTGTTTTTT.